Sequencing of this T cell receptor beta chain was carried out in a study of cytomegalovirus exposure and HLA in healthy donors. The germline gives CDR1 SGHDN, CDR2 FVKESK. Germline trimming cut 1 base from V and 5 bases from J; bases unmatched to any gene: 4. This CDR3 has 15 amino acids. A remark on this clone: The antigen is not known.

With 60 Vbeta and 13 Jbeta primers, the PCR was carried out. This table comes from immunoSEQ multiplex PCR, and its TCRdb copy is limited to in-frame clones, with some not included. The table lists hundreds of thousands of clones, approximately 82% of them singletons. General study results and limits: In an earlier analysis, productive rearrangement rates for most beta V segments clustered near 87% or 30%.

This sequence joins TRBV14 and TRBJ1-2, with 10 bases matching TRBD1. This sequence was found in a woman aged 40-49 years in good health and CMV-seronegative. The sample comprised PBMCs. The CDR3 bases are TGTGCCAGCAGCCAAGGGGGACAGGGGTTTTATGGCTACACCTTC. This translates into CASSQGGQGFYGYTF. Full variable domain (missing parts from reference TRBV14 and TRBJ1-2): EAGVTQFPSHSVIEKGQTVTLRCDPISGHDNLYWYRRVMGKEIKFLLHFVKESKQDESGMPNNRFLAERTGGTYSTLKVQPAELEDSGVYFCASSQGGQGFYGYTFGSGTRLTVV.